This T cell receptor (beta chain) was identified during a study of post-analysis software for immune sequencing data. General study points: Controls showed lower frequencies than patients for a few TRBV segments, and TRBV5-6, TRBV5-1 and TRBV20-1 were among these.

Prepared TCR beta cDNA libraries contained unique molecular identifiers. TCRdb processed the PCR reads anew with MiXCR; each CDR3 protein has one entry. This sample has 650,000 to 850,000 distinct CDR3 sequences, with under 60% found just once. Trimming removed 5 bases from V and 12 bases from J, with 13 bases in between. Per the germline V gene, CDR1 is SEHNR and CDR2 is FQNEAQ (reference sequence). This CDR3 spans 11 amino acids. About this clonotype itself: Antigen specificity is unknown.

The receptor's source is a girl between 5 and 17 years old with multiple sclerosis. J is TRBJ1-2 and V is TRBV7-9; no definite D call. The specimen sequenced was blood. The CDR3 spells CASSPEGGHTF. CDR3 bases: TGTGCCAGCAGCCCCGAAGGCGGCCACACCTTC.